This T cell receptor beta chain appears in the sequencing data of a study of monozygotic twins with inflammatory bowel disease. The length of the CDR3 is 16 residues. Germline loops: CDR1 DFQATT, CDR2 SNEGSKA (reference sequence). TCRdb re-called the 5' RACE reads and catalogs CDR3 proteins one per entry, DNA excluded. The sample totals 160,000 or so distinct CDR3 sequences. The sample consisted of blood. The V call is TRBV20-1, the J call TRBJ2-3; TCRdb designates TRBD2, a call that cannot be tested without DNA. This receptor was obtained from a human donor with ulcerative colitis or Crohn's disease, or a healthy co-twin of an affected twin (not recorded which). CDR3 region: CSAAPAGSGGRDTQYF.